This T cell receptor (beta chain) was sequenced in a study of T cell responses to AZD1222 COVID-19 vaccine. This CDR3 has 13 residues. V lost 3 bases and J 8 bases, leaving 10 bases between the germline ends. The germline V gene has CDR1 LGHNA and CDR2 YNFKEQ. Assay: immunoSEQ multiplex PCR; the TCRdb copy retains only in-frame clones and omits some. This table holds 90,000 to 120,000 clones, around 87% found once. Study results and limitations: Among spike-specific TCRs, nearly half reportedly target unmutated variant regions. Two AZD1222 administrations were followed by greater Spike-specific TCR breadth and depth. There were mostly white British donors and more females than males, and clonal diversity was possibly underestimated.

As to this clone: Its antigen is still unknown.

This TCR derives from an adult in good health. This sequence joins TRBV4-2 and TRBJ2-2, with D possibly TRBD2 on 5 matching bases. The sequences come from peripheral blood, collected on day 0 of AZD1222 vaccination. CDR3 bases: TGTGCCAGCAGCCAGGGTGAGCGGGGGGAGCTGTTTTTT. It yields the protein CASSQGERGELFF.